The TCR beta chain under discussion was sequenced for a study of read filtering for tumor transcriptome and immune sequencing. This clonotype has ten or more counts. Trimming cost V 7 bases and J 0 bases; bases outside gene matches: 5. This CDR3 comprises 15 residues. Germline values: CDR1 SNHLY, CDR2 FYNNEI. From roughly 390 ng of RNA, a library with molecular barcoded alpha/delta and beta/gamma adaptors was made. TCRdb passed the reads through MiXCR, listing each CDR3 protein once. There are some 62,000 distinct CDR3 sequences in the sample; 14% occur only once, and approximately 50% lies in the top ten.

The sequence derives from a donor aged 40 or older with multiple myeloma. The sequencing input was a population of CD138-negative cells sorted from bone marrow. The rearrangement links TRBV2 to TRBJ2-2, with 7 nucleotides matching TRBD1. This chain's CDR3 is CASTGDSPNTGELFF. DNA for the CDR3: TGTGCCAGCACCGGGGACAGCCCGAACACCGGGGAGCTGTTTTTT.